This is a list of T cell receptor beta chains from one sample in a study of shared T cell receptors in the human thymus. Libraries were prepared by immunoSEQ multiplex PCR; TCRdb keeps only in-frame clonotypes and omits some of them. Of roughly 700,000 clones listed, roughly 90% are singletons. The sample was also reused in another study, on human thymus T cells.

The sample comprised thymocytes. The receptors stem from a boy under two years old with a congenital heart defect. CDR3s include the opening cysteine and the closing phenylalanine or tryptophan. The D gene is left open where the match is weak. The size field is filled for only some rows; it gives once, few, many or a size class.

J	V	size	D	DNA	CDR3
TRBJ2-7	TRBV6-1	.	.	TGTGCCAGCAGTGAGGTCTGGGCCAGGGCGCTCCACGAGCAGTACTTC	CASSEVWARALHEQYF
TRBJ2-1	TRBV7-9	.	TRBD1	TGTGCCAGCAGCCCGACAGGGACCCGAGGGAATGAGCAGTTCTTC	CASSPTGTRGNEQFF
TRBJ2-1	TRBV5-4	.	.	TGTGCCAGCCGGCGGGACTCCTACAATGAGCAGTTCTTC	CASRRDSYNEQFF
TRBJ1-1	TRBV7-9	.	TRBD1	TGTGCCAGCAGCTCGGGACAGGCGGACCTCTTTGGATGTGGAACTGAAGCTTTCTTT	CASSSGQADLFGCGTEAFF
TRBJ2-3	TRBV29-1	.	TRBD2	TGCAGCGTTGAGGGAGCGGGACCTACGGCAGATACGCAGTATTTT	CSVEGAGPTADTQYF
TRBJ2-5	TRBV5-4	.	TRBD2	TGTGCCAGCAGCTCAAGACTAGCGGGAGGGCCGGGGGAGACCCAGTACTTC	CASSSRLAGGPGETQYF
TRBJ1-1	TRBV7-2	.	.	TGTGCCAGCAGCTCACCATGGAGGGGGAGGGGGAACACTGAAGCTTTCTTT	CASSSPWRGRGNTEAFF
TRBJ2-3	TRBV2	.	TRBD2	TGTGCCAGCAGTGCCGCGGTAGCGGGAGAAGATACGCAGTATTTT	CASSAAVAGEDTQYF
TRBJ2-5	TRBV27	.	.	TGTGCCAGCAAAGAGGAGGCATGGGCCCAAGAGACCCAGTACTTC	CASKEEAWAQETQYF
TRBJ1-5	TRBV18	once	TRBD1	TGTGCCAGCTCACCACCTCCGGACAGGGGGCCTTATAGCAATCAGCCCCAGCATTTT	CASSPPPDRGPYSNQPQHF
TRBJ1-4	TRBV6-6	.	.	TGTGCCACTAGCGGAGTGGCTAATGAAAAACTGTTTTTT	CATSGVANEKLFF
TRBJ2-2	TRBV19	.	.	TGTGCCAGTAGTACCCCGGAGTGGACCGGGGAGCTGTTTTTT	CASSTPEWTGELFF
TRBJ2-5	TRBV21-1	.	.	TGTGCCAGCAGCAAGGGACTAGCGGGAGAGGTTGGGGAGACCCAGTACTTC	CASSKGLAGEVGETQYF